This is a list of T cell receptor beta chains from one sample in a study of T cell repertoires in cytomegalovirus infection. TCRdb re-analysed the reads in MiXCR, keeping a single row per CDR3 protein. Seen here are approximately 500,000 distinct CDR3 sequences, around 11% observed once, and the top ten hold more than 8.5%. Input material: PBMCs. These receptors all come from a human donor in good health (CMV status not recorded). Some clones in this sample may be carry-over from other donors' samples. CDR3s include the opening cysteine and the closing phenylalanine or tryptophan. A D gene is named only where the DNA matches it firmly. Rows give clone size only sometimes, using once, few, many, or a class for an expanded clone.

clone_size: many; j_call: TRBJ2-2; d_call: -; v_call: TRBV19; cdr3_nt: TGTGCCAGTAGTATCTTGGAAAACACCGGGGAGCTGTTTTTT; cdr3_aa: CASSILENTGELFF
clone_size: -; j_call: TRBJ2-7; d_call: -; v_call: TRBV7-8; cdr3_nt: TGTGCCAGCGCTGAGGAGGGGGGCATCCGGTACGAGCAGTACTTC; cdr3_aa: CASAEEGGIRYEQYF
clone_size: -; j_call: TRBJ2-7; d_call: TRBD1; v_call: TRBV5-1; cdr3_nt: TGCGCCAGCAGCTGGACCCTGGACAGGTCGAAATCCTACGAGCAGTACTTC; cdr3_aa: CASSWTLDRSKSYEQYF
clone_size: -; j_call: TRBJ1-2; d_call: TRBD1; v_call: TRBV19; cdr3_nt: TGTGCCAGTAGTTCTACAGGGGATCCTAACTATGGCTACACCTTC; cdr3_aa: CASSSTGDPNYGYTF
clone_size: many; j_call: TRBJ2-7; d_call: -; v_call: TRBV7-2; cdr3_nt: TGTGCCAGCAGCTTCGGGGCGATCTCCTACGAGCAGTACTTC; cdr3_aa: CASSFGAISYEQYF
clone_size: many; j_call: TRBJ2-1; d_call: -; v_call: TRBV6-6; cdr3_nt: TGTGCCAGCAGGCTCACAGGGAAGGGGGAGCAGTTCTTC; cdr3_aa: CASRLTGKGEQFF
clone_size: many; j_call: TRBJ2-7; d_call: -; v_call: TRBV20-1; cdr3_nt: TGCAGTGCTGCGGCCCTCGGCAACTCCTACGAGCAGTACTTC; cdr3_aa: CSAAALGNSYEQYF
clone_size: few; j_call: TRBJ2-7; d_call: TRBD2; v_call: TRBV20-1; cdr3_nt: TGCAGTGCTAGACCCGGACTAGCCCTACACTACGAGCAGTACTTC; cdr3_aa: CSARPGLALHYEQYF
clone_size: many; j_call: TRBJ2-7; d_call: TRBD2; v_call: TRBV29-1; cdr3_nt: TGCAGCGTGGGGGACTACTACGAGCAGTACTTC; cdr3_aa: CSVGDYYEQYF
clone_size: many; j_call: TRBJ2-5; d_call: TRBD1; v_call: TRBV14; cdr3_nt: TGTGCCAGCAGCCTGACAGGGTATGGGACCCAGTACTTC; cdr3_aa: CASSLTGYGTQYF
clone_size: many; j_call: TRBJ1-1; d_call: TRBD1; v_call: TRBV7-3; cdr3_nt: TGTGCCAGCAGTCAGGGGGCGCGTAATGAAGCTTTCTTT; cdr3_aa: CASSQGARNEAFF
clone_size: many; j_call: TRBJ2-7; d_call: TRBD1; v_call: TRBV11-3; cdr3_nt: TGTGCCAGCAGCTCTAGGACAGGGAACTCCTACGAGCAGTACTTC; cdr3_aa: CASSSRTGNSYEQYF
clone_size: few; j_call: TRBJ1-5; d_call: TRBD1; v_call: TRBV5-6; cdr3_nt: TGTGCCAGCAGCTTGGTAGGGACAGTCAATCAGCCCCAGCATTTT; cdr3_aa: CASSLVGTVNQPQHF
clone_size: -; j_call: TRBJ2-2; d_call: -; v_call: TRBV3-1; cdr3_nt: TGTGCCAGCAGCCTCGGACCCGACACCGGGGAGCTGTTTTTT; cdr3_aa: CASSLGPDTGELFF
clone_size: -; j_call: TRBJ1-5; d_call: -; v_call: TRBV6-5; cdr3_nt: TGTGCCAGCAGCCATCGCACGGCTAATCAGCCCCAGCATTTT; cdr3_aa: CASSHRTANQPQHF
clone_size: -; j_call: TRBJ2-5; d_call: -; v_call: TRBV5-1; cdr3_nt: TGCGCCAGCAGCTTAGCGGACAGAAAAGAGACCCAGTACTTC; cdr3_aa: CASSLADRKETQYF
clone_size: many; j_call: TRBJ2-5; d_call: -; v_call: TRBV7-2; cdr3_nt: TGTGCCAGCGGGAGGGGGAGGACCCAAGAGACCCAGTACTTC; cdr3_aa: CASGRGRTQETQYF
clone_size: many; j_call: TRBJ1-2; d_call: TRBD1; v_call: TRBV5-1; cdr3_nt: TGCGCCAGCAGCACCGACTGGGACAGTGGCTACACCTTC; cdr3_aa: CASSTDWDSGYTF
clone_size: -; j_call: TRBJ1-4; d_call: TRBD1; v_call: TRBV20-1; cdr3_nt: TGCGGTGCTAGCTCAGGGACAGGGCTTAATGAAAAACTGTTTTTT; cdr3_aa: CGASSGTGLNEKLFF
clone_size: many; j_call: TRBJ1-6; d_call: -; v_call: TRBV7-9; cdr3_nt: TGTGCCAGCAGCTTGGGGGATTCACCCCTCCACTTT; cdr3_aa: CASSLGDSPLHF
clone_size: many; j_call: TRBJ2-5; d_call: -; v_call: TRBV19; cdr3_nt: TGTGCCAGTAGTATAGACGTTAAAGCGCGGGAGACCCAGTACTTC; cdr3_aa: CASSIDVKARETQYF
clone_size: many; j_call: TRBJ2-7; d_call: -; v_call: TRBV4-1; cdr3_nt: TGCGCCAGCAGCCAAGATACAAGGAGGGAGCAGTACTTC; cdr3_aa: CASSQDTRREQYF